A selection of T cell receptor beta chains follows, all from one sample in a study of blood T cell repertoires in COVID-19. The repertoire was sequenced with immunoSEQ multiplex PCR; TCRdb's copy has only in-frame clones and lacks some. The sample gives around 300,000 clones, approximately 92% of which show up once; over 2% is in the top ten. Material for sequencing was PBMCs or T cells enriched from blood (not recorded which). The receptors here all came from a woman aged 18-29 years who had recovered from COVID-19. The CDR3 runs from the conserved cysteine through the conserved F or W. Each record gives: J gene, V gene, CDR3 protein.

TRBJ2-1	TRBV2	CASSLSGGGNEQFF
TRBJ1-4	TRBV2	CASSEGAIEKLFF
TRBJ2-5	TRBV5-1	CASSLYQGGETQYF
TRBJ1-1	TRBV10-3	CAISEAVRGTEAFF
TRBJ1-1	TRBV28	CASRAPLMNTEAFF
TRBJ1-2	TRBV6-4	CASSDSIGEGLNPSLYGYTF
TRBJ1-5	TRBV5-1	CASSLDTNQPQHF
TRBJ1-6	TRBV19	CASSARDRRSPLHF
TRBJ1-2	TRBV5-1	CASSLASGGPSGYTF
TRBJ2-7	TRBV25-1	CASSDSGVSYEQYF
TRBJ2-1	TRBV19	CASSFQDRDPYNEQFF
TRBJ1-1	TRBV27	CASSFHGDRGTEAFF
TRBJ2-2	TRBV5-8	CASSWDSSGTGELFF
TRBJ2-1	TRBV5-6	CASRGLAGGNEQFF
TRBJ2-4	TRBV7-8	CASSYPGEREGRKNIQYF
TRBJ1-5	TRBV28	CASSLLFLPRNQPQHF
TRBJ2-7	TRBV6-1	CASSEGLGQANYEQYF
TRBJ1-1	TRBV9	CASSIQAVGEAFF
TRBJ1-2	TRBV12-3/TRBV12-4	CASSSRGEGSYTF
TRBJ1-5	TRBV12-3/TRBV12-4	CASSFSGNQPQHF
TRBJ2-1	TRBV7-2	CASSQIQGYEQFF
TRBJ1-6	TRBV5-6	CASNGQGNSPLHF
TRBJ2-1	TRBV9	CASSPHPAGGHNEQFF
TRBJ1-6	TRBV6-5	CASGGQTYNSPLHF
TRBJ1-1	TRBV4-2	CASSQVGRKNTEAFF
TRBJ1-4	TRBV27	CASSFRGGEKLFF
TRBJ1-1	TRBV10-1	CASSELTANTEAFF
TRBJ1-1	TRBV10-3	CAADSSGSEAFF
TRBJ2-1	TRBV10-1	CASSESDRNYNEQFF
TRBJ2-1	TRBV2	CASSPGLSYNEQFF
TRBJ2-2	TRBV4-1	CASSQAVFTGELFF
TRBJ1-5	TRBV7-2	CASSLSGGRQPQHF
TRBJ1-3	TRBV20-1	CSASLGGSGNTIYF
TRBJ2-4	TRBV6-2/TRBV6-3	CASSGDSLKNIQYF
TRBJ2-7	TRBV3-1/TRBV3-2	CASSQLASEQYF
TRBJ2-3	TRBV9	CASSVVGGASTDTQYF
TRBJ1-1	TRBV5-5	CASSETSDSSRTEAFF
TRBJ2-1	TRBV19	CASSIGARGPYNEQFF
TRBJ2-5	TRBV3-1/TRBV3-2	CASSPAGLAEETQYF
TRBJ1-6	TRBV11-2	CASSLGLGEGSPLHF
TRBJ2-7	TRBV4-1	CASSQGEPLSSYEQYF
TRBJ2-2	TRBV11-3	CASSLDLRRGHTGELFF